One sample yielded the 17 T cell receptor beta chains listed below, sequenced in a study of ipilimumab plus nivolumab after autologous stem cell transplantation. Produced via immunoSEQ multiplex PCR; TCRdb's table is partial and in-frame only. This sample carries about 22,000 clones, 77% of them seen once, and the ten largest clones take around 18%. This sample comprised PBMCs, obtained in a trial of ipilimumab plus nivolumab as post-transplant consolidation. The receptors were sampled from a male donor with diffuse large B-cell lymphoma.

With regard to this clone: The same CDR3 arises from other DNA sequences in this sample as well. CDR3 nucleotides: TGTGCCAGCAGCCCAATTTGGACAGGGCCACATGGCTACACCTTC. Translation gives CASSPIWTGPHGYTF. The V gene is TRBV7-9, the J gene TRBJ1-2, with TRBD1 identical over 8 bases. V shed 5 bases, J shed 6 bases, and the junction held 11 bases outside the gene matches. Germline V gives CDR1 SEHNR, CDR2 FQNEAQ (reference sequence). This CDR3 comprises 15 residues.

This rearrangement joins TRBV6-5 to TRBJ1-2; TRBD1 aligns across 7 bases. The CDR3 length is 14 residues. The V and J ends lost 0 bases and 8 bases, in that order; junction bases with no gene match: 6. Germline loops: CDR1 MNHEY, CDR2 SVGAGI. CDR3 nucleotide sequence: TGTGCCAGCAGTTACTCGAAGGGGGCGCACGGCTACACCTTC. Translation gives CASSYSKGAHGYTF.

The rearrangement joins TRBV4-2 to TRBJ1-2; TRBD1 aligns across 8 bases. J lost 2 bases, V lost 1 base, and 9 bases had no gene match. The CDR3 sequence is 17 residues long. The V gene's germline CDR1 is LGHNA and CDR2 YNFKEQ. CDR3 sequence: CASSQGPGQDPNYGYTF. Written as DNA, the CDR3 is TGTGCCAGCAGCCAAGGTCCGGGACAGGATCCGAACTATGGCTACACCTTC.

The chain employs TRBV13 and TRBJ1-2, with D possibly TRBD1 on 5 matching bases. CDR1 and CDR2 (germline): PRHDT, FYEKMQ (reference sequence). The CDR3 extends over 12 amino acids. The germline V and J ends were trimmed by 1 base and 7 bases, with 7 bases remaining between them. CDR3 sequence reads: CASSLVGAGYTF. CDR3 sequence (DNA): TGTGCCAGCAGCTTAGTAGGGGCTGGCTACACCTTC.

Points on this clone: One junction end does not reproduce the germline sequence, and a read error may be involved. The chain couples TRBV7-7 to TRBJ1-3; no clear D gene. Germline values: CDR1 SSHAT, CDR2 FNYEAQ (reference sequence). This CDR3 has 14 residues. CDR3 sequence: CASSSDLSGNTIYF. In DNA, the CDR3 is TGTGCTAGCAGCTCAGACCTCTCTGGAAACACCATATATTTT.

The chain employs TRBV7-6 and TRBJ2-2; a weak D match, TRBD2 (5 bases). Trimming removed 1 base from V and 0 bases from J, with 12 bases in between. This CDR3 spans 17 amino acids. Germline values: CDR1 SGHVS, CDR2 FNYEAQ. CDR3 residues: CASSLEVGAANTGELFF. The CDR3 coding sequence is TGTGCCAGCAGCTTAGAGGTGGGAGCAGCGAACACCGGGGAGCTGTTTTTT.

The rearrangement links TRBV28 to TRBJ1-4; D ambiguous. The germline V gene has CDR1 MDHEN and CDR2 SYDVKM. The CDR3 runs 16 residues. Trimming removed 3 bases at V and 0 bases at J, with 11 bases between. The CDR3 is CASSFPSGATNEKLFF. DNA for the CDR3: TGTGCCAGCAGTTTCCCCAGCGGGGCAACTAATGAAAAACTGTTTTTT. Full variable domain (rest looked up from reference TRBV28 and TRBJ1-4): DVKVTQSSRYLVKRTGEKVFLECVQDMDHENMFWYRQDPGLGLRLIYFSYDVKMKEKGDIPEGYSVSREKKERFSLILESASTNQTSMYLCASSFPSGATNEKLFFGSGTQLSVL.

This clone was seen only once. The CDR3 region has the DNA TGTGCCAGCTCACCAATTCGAACAGGGTTTCGTGAAAAACTGTTTTTT. Encoded protein: CASSPIRTGFREKLFF. This chain joins TRBV18 and TRBJ1-4, with D possibly TRBD1 on 6 matching bases. CDR3 size: 16 residues. V was shortened by 2 bases and J by 7 bases, with 17 bases between the two germline ends. Germline loops: CDR1 KGHSH, CDR2 LQKENI.

This clone has a handful of counts. The chain uses TRBV2 and TRBJ2-7; D may correspond to TRBD1 or TRBD2 (5 bases each). CDR1 is SNHLY, CDR2 FYNNEI, per germline. Between the trimmed V and J ends, which lost 2 bases and 7 bases, there was a span of 24 bases. The CDR3 is made up of 17 amino acids. CDR3 nucleotide sequence: TGTGCCAGCAGTGAACGGATCGGGGCCCCACGTCGATGGGAGCAGTACTTC. It encodes CASSERIGAPRRWEQYF.

V is TRBV2 and J is TRBJ2-1, with 8 bases matching TRBD1. The CDR3 covers 16 residues. The J segment lost 8 bases and the V segment lost 6 bases, leaving 15 bases of the junction unmatched. Germline V gives CDR1 SNHLY, CDR2 FYNNEI. CDR3: CASSPPTGGKDYEQFF. For the CDR3, the DNA is TGTGCCAGCAGCCCCCCTACAGGGGGGAAAGACTATGAGCAGTTCTTC.

The gene calls are TRBV5-4 and TRBJ1-2; the D is unclear. V was cut by 4 bases and J by 6 bases, with 22 bases left in between. Germline CDR1 is SGHNT and CDR2 is YYREEE (reference sequence). The length of the CDR3 is 16 residues. CDR3 amino acids: CASSLRSRGLLDGYTF. Here the CDR3 DNA reads TGTGCCAGCAGCCTCAGGTCTAGAGGACTGTTGGATGGCTACACCTTC.

The chain recombines TRBV18 with TRBJ1-1; no clear D gene. Trimming shortened V by 0 bases and J by 4 bases, and 12 bases separated the two germline ends. The V gene's germline CDR1 is KGHSH and CDR2 LQKENI. The CDR3 is 15 amino acids. Here the CDR3 reads CASSPPKGWGTEAFF. The CDR3 DNA follows: TGTGCCAGCTCACCACCAAAGGGCTGGGGCACTGAAGCTTTCTTT.

The rearrangement joins TRBV30 to TRBJ1-3; tentatively, D is TRBD1 (5 bases). This CDR3 has 15 amino acids. In germline, CDR1 is GTSNPN, CDR2 SVGIG (reference sequence). V was shortened by 8 bases and J by 2 bases, with 19 bases between the two germline ends. CDR3 in amino acids: CARFQGRVAGNTIYF. CDR3 in DNA: TGTGCCCGCTTTCAAGGCAGGGTGGCTGGAAACACCATATATTTT.

This CDR3 reads CASSPGTSYNEQFF. CDR3 sequence (DNA): TGTGCCAGCTCTCCTGGGACTTCCTACAATGAGCAGTTCTTC. This sequence joins TRBV2 and TRBJ2-1; a weak D match, TRBD2 (6 bases). The germline V gene encodes CDR1 SNHLY and CDR2 FYNNEI. The CDR3 consists of 14 residues. Trimming stripped 8 bases from V and 1 base from J, with 12 bases between.

The V and J genes are TRBV7-3 and TRBJ1-5; D not resolved. CDR1 and CDR2 (germline): SGHTA, FQGTGA. Trimming shortened V by 2 bases and J by 9 bases, and 8 bases separated the two germline ends. The CDR3 spans 12 residues. The CDR3 DNA reads as TGTGCCAGCAGCTTACCCGAAGGGCCCCAGCATTTT. It is translated as CASSLPEGPQHF.

V and J are TRBV9 and TRBJ2-2; TRBD1 matches at 9 bases. Germline V lookup: CDR1 SGDLS, CDR2 YYNGEE. V was clipped by 2 bases and J by 4 bases; unmatched bases: 6. The CDR3 runs 16 residues. The CDR3, as DNA: TGTGCCAGCAGCGTCCTTGACAGGGGGGGCACCGGGGAGCTGTTTTTT. Protein sequence: CASSVLDRGGTGELFF.

In this sample, this clone turned up a few times. V is TRBV5-1 and J is TRBJ1-1; possible D gene TRBD1, 5 bases. The CDR3 covers 17 residues. CDR1 SGHRS and CDR2 YFSETQ come from the germline V gene. Trimming removed 4 bases from V and 0 bases from J, with 19 bases in between. DNA of the CDR3: TGCGCCAGCAGCCCCCTAGTGGGAGGGGCGATGAACACTGAAGCTTTCTTT. Its protein product is CASSPLVGGAMNTEAFF. Looking up the rest from reference TRBV5-1 and TRBJ1-1 gives the full variable domain: KAGVTQTPRYLIKTRGQQVTLSCSPISGHRSVSWYQQTPGQGLQFLFEYFSETQRNKGNFPGRFSGRQFSNSRSEMNVSTLELGDSALYLCASSPLVGGAMNTEAFFGQGTRLTVV.